The source of this T cell receptor (beta chain) is a study of T cells in Graves' hyperthyroidism and ophthalmopathy (dated by TCRdb to between 2018 and 2021). Study-wide context: Peripheral blood was sampled at the time of initial diagnosis, prior to any treatment. For training and testing, the 110 or so patients in the discovery cohort were randomly divided in a 7:3 ratio. In about six Graves' hyperthyroidism patients, the study also compared T-cell repertoires from thyroid tissue with T-cell repertoires from blood. Following sampling, methimazole starting at 30 mg daily was given to hyperthyroidism patients, and high-dose intravenous methylprednisolone was given to ophthalmopathy patients. The paper describes TCR Vbeta CDR3 sequencing of roughly 130 peripheral blood samples, made up of 43 ophthalmopathy patients, over 70 hyperthyroidism patients and 17 progressor patients. Prospective prediction of ophthalmopathy was tested in an independent validation cohort consisting of about 19 hyperthyroidism patients and around 16 patients who later progressed to ophthalmopathy. A discovery cohort of approximately 97 patients, about 43 with Graves' ophthalmopathy and 55 to 60 with stable Graves' hyperthyroidism, was used to find distinguishing TCR V-J signatures.

The germline V gene (reference sequence) provides CDR1 GTSNPN and CDR2 SVGIG. The CDR3 covers 12 residues, taking in both the cysteine and the phenylalanine. Here the CDR3 DNA is all that survives: 36 bases in frame from base 1. V is shortened by 1 base, J by 2 bases, and the region joining them spans 5 bases. TCR beta CDR3 regions were amplified from RNA transcripts. A first-round RT-PCR of the TCR CDR3 used the HTBI primer set with the Qiagen OneStep RT-PCR kit. The libraries were constructed in a second round of multiplex PCR and then size-selected and purified. Libraries were sequenced paired-end with 100 bp reads on an Illumina HiSeq2000. Per the source publication's procedure: SOAPnuke was used to process the raw data, removing reads that contained adapters or uncalled bases, had a mean Phred below 15, or lacked an exact match to the constant primer or identifier. COPE v1.2.5 was used to merge the high-quality paired reads, and each unique nucleotide sequence was defined as a clonotype. MiTCR v1.1 was used to align the clonotypes against IMGT TRBV, TRBD and TRBJ reference segments. The analysis was restricted to V-J combinations with a frequency above 0.0001, which together covered 99% to 99.2% of the repertoires. The TCS score was defined as the ratio of F50 (clonal expansion) to E x V (chaos), calculated using BLOSUM62-based TCRdist between CDR3 peptides within each V-J. Welch's t-statistics and random forest reduced some 510 V-J features to roughly 13, which were used in a naive Bayes classifier (R e1071). The public reads were quality trimmed at Q25 with fastp and then assembled into clones with MiXCR by TCRdb, keeping productive beta chains. Duplicate CDR3 protein sequences are folded into a single record with the most common DNA and genes. These V and J calls derive from TCRdb rather than the authors' analysis. This sample is represented by 270,000 or so distinct CDR3 sequences; nearly 15% of them were singletons. The ten top clones hold roughly 30% of the sample.

Paper-wide results and their limitations: A model built on a 13 V-J signature distinguished ophthalmopathy from stable hyperthyroidism, reaching about 88% sensitivity and approximately 83% specificity in cross-validation and 80%/75% in testing. Most expanded thyroid clonotypes (frequency above 0.001) were also detected in blood, suggesting blood repertoires may reflect thyroid immune responses. In validation, progression to ophthalmopathy was predicted by the model with 65% to 71% sensitivity and 72% to 85% specificity, a median of approximately 6.5 months before onset. No statistical method was used to fix the sample size in advance, and group allocation was not hidden from the investigators.

The sample holds many counts of this clonotype. There is no known antigen for this receptor. No much larger clone exists at a distance of one base, and base qualities are not known. Hyperthyroidism patients were aged 18 to 65 years and newly diagnosed, with disease duration of less than 2 months. Patients with uncontrolled infections, other autoimmune diseases, pregnancy or lactation were excluded. Clinical symptoms, serum thyroxine and TRAb, thyroid ultrasound, and orbital computed tomography formed the basis for the diagnoses. Blood from progressor patients was collected at the time of first diagnosis with hyperthyroidism, before any ophthalmopathy symptoms had appeared. PBMCs were isolated from 8 to 10 ml of fresh peripheral blood by Ficoll-Paque density gradient centrifugation. Progressor patients were first diagnosed with Graves' hyperthyroidism and then developed ophthalmopathy during follow-up. Total RNA was extracted using Trizol reagent, and RNA quality was assessed on an Agilent 2100 Bioanalyzer.

Sequencing was carried out using blood. The receptor chain draws on TRBV30 and TRBJ1-1, with no reliable assignment of the D segment. The origin of this receptor is a woman in her fifties or sixties with Graves' hyperthyroidism that later progressed to Graves' ophthalmopathy. The CDR3 has the sequence CAWSDVNTEAFF. The DNA reads TGTGCCTGGAGTGACGTAAACACTGAAGCTTTCTTT.